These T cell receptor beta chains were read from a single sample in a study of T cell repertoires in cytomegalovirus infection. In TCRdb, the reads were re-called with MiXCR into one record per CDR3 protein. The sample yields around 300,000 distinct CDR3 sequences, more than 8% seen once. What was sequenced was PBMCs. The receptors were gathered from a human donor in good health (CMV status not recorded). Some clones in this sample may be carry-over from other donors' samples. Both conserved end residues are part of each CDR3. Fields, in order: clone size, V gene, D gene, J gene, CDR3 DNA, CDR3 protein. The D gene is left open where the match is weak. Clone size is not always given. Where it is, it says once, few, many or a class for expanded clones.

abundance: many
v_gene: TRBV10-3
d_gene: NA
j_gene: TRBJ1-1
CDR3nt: TGTGCCATCAGTGGAGGGGGTACGGACACTGAAGCTTTCTTT
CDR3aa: CAISGGGTDTEAFF

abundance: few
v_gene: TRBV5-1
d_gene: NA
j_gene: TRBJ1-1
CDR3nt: TGCGCCAGCAGCTTGAGCAGTGTACCCCGGAACACTGAAGCTTTCTTT
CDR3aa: CASSLSSVPRNTEAFF

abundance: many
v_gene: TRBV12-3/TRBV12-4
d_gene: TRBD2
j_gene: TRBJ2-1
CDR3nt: TGTGCCAGCAGTTTTTCGCGGGAGGGTGAGCAGTTCTTC
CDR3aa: CASSFSREGEQFF

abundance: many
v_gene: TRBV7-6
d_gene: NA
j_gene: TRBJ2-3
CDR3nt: TGTGCCAGCAGCTTAGGGGCGGGGTCCTACACAGATACGCAGTATTTT
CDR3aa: CASSLGAGSYTDTQYF

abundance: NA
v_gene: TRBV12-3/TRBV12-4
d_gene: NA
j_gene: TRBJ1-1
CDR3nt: TGTGCCAGCAGTTTGTTTAACGGTGAAGCTTTCTTT
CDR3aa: CASSLFNGEAFF

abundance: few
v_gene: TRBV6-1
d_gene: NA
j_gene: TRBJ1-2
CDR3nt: TGTGCCAGCAGGTGGGGTGTGGACCCCCAATATGGCTACACCTTC
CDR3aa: CASRWGVDPQYGYTF

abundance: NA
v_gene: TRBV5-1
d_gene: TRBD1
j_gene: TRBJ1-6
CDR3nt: TGCGCCAGCAGCTCCGGACAGGGGGCATTCTATAATTCACCCCTCCACTTT
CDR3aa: CASSSGQGAFYNSPLHF

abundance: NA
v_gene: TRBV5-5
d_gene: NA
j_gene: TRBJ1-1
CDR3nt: TGTGCCAGCTCGGGGTCCCAATACCGCACTGAAGCTTTCTTT
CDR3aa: CASSGSQYRTEAFF

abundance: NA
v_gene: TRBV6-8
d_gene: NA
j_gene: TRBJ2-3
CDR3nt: TGTGCCAGCAGTTACTCGGGCTTTAACCCTAGCACAGATACGCAGTATTTT
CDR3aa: CASSYSGFNPSTDTQYF

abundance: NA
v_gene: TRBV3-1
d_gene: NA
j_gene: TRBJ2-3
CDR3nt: TGTGCCAGCAGCCAAGCGGGGGTCCCCGCGTATTTT
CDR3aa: CASSQAGVPAYF

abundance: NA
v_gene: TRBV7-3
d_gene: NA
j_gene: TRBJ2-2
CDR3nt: TGTGCCAGCAGCCCGCAGCCGGGGGGCAATAGAAACACCGGGGAGCTGTTTTTT
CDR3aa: CASSPQPGGNRNTGELFF

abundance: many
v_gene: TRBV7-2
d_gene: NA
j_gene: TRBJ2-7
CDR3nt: TGTGCCAGCAGCTTTTTTAGTTACGAGCAGTACTTC
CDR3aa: CASSFFSYEQYF

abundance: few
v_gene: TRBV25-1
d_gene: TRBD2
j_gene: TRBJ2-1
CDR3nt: TGTGCCAGCAGTTCCGGGACTAGCAACTACAATGAGCAGTTCTTC
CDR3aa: CASSSGTSNYNEQFF

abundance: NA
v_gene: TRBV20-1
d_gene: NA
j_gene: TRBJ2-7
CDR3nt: TGCAGTGCTAGTGAGGGTAGGTTCGGCGAGCAGTACTTC
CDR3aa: CSASEGRFGEQYF

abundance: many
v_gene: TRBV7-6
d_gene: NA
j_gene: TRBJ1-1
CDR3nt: TGTGCCAGCAGCCCTGGGACGACTGAAGCTTTCTTT
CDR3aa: CASSPGTTEAFF

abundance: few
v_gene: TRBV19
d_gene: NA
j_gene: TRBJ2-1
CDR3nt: TGTGCCAGGGGAAAGGTCACGGGGAACAATGAGCAGTTCTTC
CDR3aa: CARGKVTGNNEQFF

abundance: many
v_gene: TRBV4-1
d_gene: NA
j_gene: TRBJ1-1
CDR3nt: TGCGCCAGCAGCCACGGAGGACAGAACACTGAAGCTTTCTTT
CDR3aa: CASSHGGQNTEAFF

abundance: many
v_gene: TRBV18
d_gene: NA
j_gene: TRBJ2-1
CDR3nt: TGTGCCAGCTGTGACAGGAGAAACAATGAGCAGTTCTTC
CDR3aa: CASCDRRNNEQFF

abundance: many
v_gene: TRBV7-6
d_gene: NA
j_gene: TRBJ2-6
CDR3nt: TGTGCCAGCAGCTCAGACCTACGCGGACTCCTTAGCTCTGGGGCCAACGTCCTGACTTTC
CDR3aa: CASSSDLRGLLSSGANVLTF

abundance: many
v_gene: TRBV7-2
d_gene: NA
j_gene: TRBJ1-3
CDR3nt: TGTGCCAGCAGCCCTTACCGGGACGCGGGAAACACCATATATTTT
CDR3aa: CASSPYRDAGNTIYF

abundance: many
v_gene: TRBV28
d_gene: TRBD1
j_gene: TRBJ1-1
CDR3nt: TGTGCCAGCAGGGGACCGGGACAGGGGAACACTGAAGCTTTCTTT
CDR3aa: CASRGPGQGNTEAFF